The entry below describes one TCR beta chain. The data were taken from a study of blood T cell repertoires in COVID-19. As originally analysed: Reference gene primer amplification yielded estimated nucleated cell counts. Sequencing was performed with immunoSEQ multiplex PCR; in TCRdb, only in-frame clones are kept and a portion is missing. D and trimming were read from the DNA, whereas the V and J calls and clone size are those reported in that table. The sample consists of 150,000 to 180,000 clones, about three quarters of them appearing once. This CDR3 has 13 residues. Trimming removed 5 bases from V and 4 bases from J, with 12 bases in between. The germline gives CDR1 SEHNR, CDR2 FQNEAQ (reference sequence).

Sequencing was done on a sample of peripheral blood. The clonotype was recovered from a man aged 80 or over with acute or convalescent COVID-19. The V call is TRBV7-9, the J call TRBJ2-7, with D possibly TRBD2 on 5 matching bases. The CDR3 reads CASSDIGVYEQYF. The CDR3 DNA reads TGTGCCAGCAGCGACATCGGGGTTTACGAGCAGTACTTC.